These 20 T cell receptor beta chains were sequenced from one sample in a study of CD8+ T cells in alopecia areata (dated by TCRdb to the late 2010s). Library method: the immunoSEQ multiplex PCR assay. To provide template for TCR sequencing, every sample had RNA extracted and reverse transcribed into cDNA. TCRdb obtained this table from immuneACCESS and retained in-frame rearrangements with V and J assigned. These tables miss some clones; where compared with another copy, unresolved V genes account for less than half of the shortfall, and the remainder is unexplained. This sample is represented by 80,000 to 100,000 clones; roughly two fifths of them were singletons. 1% to 1.5% of the sample belongs to the ten largest clones. The sample consisted of CD4+ T cells sorted from blood. These receptors were taken from a human donor with alopecia areata.

A few counts support this clone. V and J are TRBV5-6 and TRBJ1-5, with unresolved D. The germline V gene encodes CDR1 SGHDT and CDR2 YYEEEE. CDR3 length equals 13 residues. Deletions cut 0 bases from V and 5 bases from J, with 6 bases between. The DNA for the CDR3 is TGTGCCAGCAGCTTGGACGGTGATCAGCCCCAGCATTTT. It codes for CASSLDGDQPQHF.

The chain recombines TRBV29-1 with TRBJ1-2; D is uncertain. The CDR3 has 12 residues. Germline CDR1 reads SQVTM; CDR2 reads ANQGSEA. Trimming removed 4 bases at V and 3 bases at J, with 9 bases between. Written as DNA, the CDR3 is TGCAGCGTTGCCCCCGGAGACTATGGCTACACCTTC. Protein product: CSVAPGDYGYTF.

The V and J genes are TRBV29-1 and TRBJ1-2; 7 positions agree with TRBD1. Germline assignment: CDR1 SQVTM and CDR2 ANQGSEA. The CDR3 sequence is 12 residues long. The trim removed 4 bases at V and 5 bases at J, leaving 4 bases unmatched. The CDR3 region has the DNA TGCAGCGTTGTAGGGACAGATTATGGCTACACCTTC. The encoded protein is CSVVGTDYGYTF.

This clone has only a few counts. The V gene is TRBV18, the J gene TRBJ1-1; maybe TRBD1 (5 bases). Trimming pared 8 bases from V and 3 bases from J, leaving 13 bases between. Germline V gene sequence: CDR1 KGHSH, CDR2 LQKENI. The CDR3 consists of 13 residues. This CDR3 reads CASDQGGYTEAFF. As DNA, the CDR3 is TGTGCCAGCGACCAGGGTGGGTACACTGAAGCTTTCTTT.

The chain uses TRBV9 and TRBJ1-2; TRBD1 matches 9 bases. The CDR3 has 13 residues. Germline V gives CDR1 SGDLS, CDR2 YYNGEE. Unmatched junction bases numbered 5, after V lost 4 bases and J lost 7 bases. CDR3 in DNA: TGTGCCAGCAGCCCAACAGGGGGCATTGGCTACACCTTC. Protein sequence: CASSPTGGIGYTF.

The J gene is TRBJ1-2, the V gene TRBV30, with TRBD1 matching over 8 bases. The germline gives CDR1 GTSNPN, CDR2 SVGIG (reference sequence). The CDR3 contains 15 residues. With 2 bases clipped from V and 7 bases from J, the junction kept 12 bases outside the gene matches. CDR3 sequence reads: CAWSQDRRQGFGYTF. As DNA, the CDR3 is TGTGCCTGGAGTCAAGATCGAAGACAGGGGTTTGGCTACACCTTC.

The chain carries TRBV28 and TRBJ1-1, with 7 bases fitting TRBD1. With 3 bases clipped from V and 4 bases from J, the junction kept 11 bases outside the gene matches. The CDR3 spans 16 residues. Per the germline V gene, CDR1 is MDHEN and CDR2 is SYDVKM. In DNA, the CDR3 is TGTGCCAGCAGTTTCGGCGCAGGGGGAGTAAGCACTGAAGCTTTCTTT. Its translation is CASSFGAGGVSTEAFF. Together with reference TRBV28 and TRBJ1-1, the CDR3 gives the full variable domain: DVKVTQSSRYLVKRTGEKVFLECVQDMDHENMFWYRQDPGLGLRLIYFSYDVKMKEKGDIPEGYSVSREKKERFSLILESASTNQTSMYLCASSFGAGGVSTEAFFGQGTRLTVV.

This sequence joins TRBV7-9 and TRBJ2-1; 10 positions agree with TRBD2. Unmatched junction bases numbered 3, after V lost 5 bases and J lost 5 bases. The CDR3 loop spans 14 amino acids. The germline V gene has CDR1 SEHNR and CDR2 FQNEAQ (reference sequence). Here the CDR3 DNA reads TGTGCCAGCAGCCGCGGACTAGCGGACAATGAGCAGTTCTTC. Translation gives CASSRGLADNEQFF.

In nucleotides, the CDR3 is TGCGCCAGCAGCCAAGTCCGCCCCAGCGGGAGGAACAATGAGCAGTTCTTC. Translating it yields CASSQVRPSGRNNEQFF. This sequence joins TRBV4-1 and TRBJ2-1, with 9 bases matching TRBD2. Losses at the gene ends were 1 base for V and 5 bases for J; bases not matched to a gene: 9. CDR1 is MGHRA, CDR2 YSYEKL, per germline. The CDR3 is 17 amino acids.

This chain connects TRBV4-1 to TRBJ1-1, with TRBD1 as a possible D gene (6 bases). The CDR3 has 16 residues. The V gene lost 4 bases and the J gene lost 1 base, with 16 bases spanning the gap. Germline V CDR1 and CDR2: MGHRA, YSYEKL. The CDR3 spells CASSPFRAGANTEAFF. The CDR3 bases are TGCGCCAGCAGCCCCTTCCGTGCAGGGGCGAACACTGAAGCTTTCTTT.

A few counts support this clone. The chain uses TRBV19 and TRBJ2-5; D assignment may be TRBD1 or TRBD2 (5 bases each). The CDR3 is 13 amino acids. Germline loops: CDR1 LNHDA, CDR2 SQIVND (reference sequence). The V end lost 4 bases, the J end lost 10 bases, and 16 bases lay between the germline ends. In nucleotides, the CDR3 is TGTGCCAGTAGTAGCTCCGGGACGAAATACCAGTACTTC. This gives the protein CASSSSGTKYQYF.

The CDR3 DNA reads as TGTGCCAGCAGCTTGGGAGCGGGAGGGCCGGTATACGAGCAGTACTTC. Translating gives CASSLGAGGPVYEQYF. The chain employs TRBV5-4 and TRBJ2-7; TRBD2 matches 10 bases. CDR3 length equals 16 residues. J was trimmed by 4 bases and V by 0 bases; bases with no gene match: 7. Germline V gene sequence: CDR1 SGHNT, CDR2 YYREEE (reference sequence).

V is TRBV7-2 and J is TRBJ1-2; perhaps TRBD1 as D (6 bases). Germline V gene lookup returns CDR1 SGHTA and CDR2 FQGNSA. This CDR3 contains 15 residues. Trimming removed 1 base from V and 8 bases from J, with 17 bases in between. Written as DNA, the CDR3 is TGTGCCAGCAGCTTAGGAGACAGGTTCCCCGAGGGCTACACCTTC. Translated, it gives CASSLGDRFPEGYTF.

Turning to this clone: The same CDR3 arises from other DNA sequences in this sample as well. The chain carries TRBV29-1 and TRBJ2-7; D ambiguous. CDR3 length: 11 residues. Trimming left V 6 bases short and J 2 bases short, with 8 bases between. The germline gives CDR1 SQVTM, CDR2 ANQGSEA. CDR3 residues: CSVRTAYEQYF. The CDR3 nucleotides read TGCAGCGTAAGAACAGCCTACGAGCAGTACTTC.

This clone was picked up a small number of times. The V gene is TRBV7-2, the J gene TRBJ1-5; tentative D call: TRBD1 (6 bases). The CDR3 consists of 15 residues. Looked up from germline, CDR1 is SGHTA and CDR2 is FQGNSA. V was shortened by 0 bases and J by 6 bases, with 12 bases between the two germline ends. Here the CDR3 DNA reads TGTGCCAGCAGCTTAGCCGGGGGCCCTAGTCAGCCCCAGCATTTT. Its translation: CASSLAGGPSQPQHF.

The chain employs TRBV14 and TRBJ2-3; no firm D call. Looked up from germline, CDR1 is SGHDN and CDR2 is FVKESK. The length of the CDR3 is 13 residues. The V end lost 0 bases, the J end lost 8 bases, and 9 bases lay between the germline ends. CDR3 loop: CASSQEMGTTQYF. The DNA of the CDR3 is TGTGCCAGCAGCCAAGAAATGGGAACTACGCAGTATTTT.

This clone was counted a single time. V usage is TRBV5-4 and J usage is TRBJ2-6; 8 nucleotides align to TRBD1. From germline, CDR1 is SGHNT and CDR2 YYREEE (reference sequence). The CDR3 loop spans 17 amino acids. V lost 0 bases and J lost 4; bases outside the gene matches: 6. The CDR3 sequence: CASSLARGRAGANVLTF. DNA for the CDR3: TGTGCCAGCAGCTTGGCCAGGGGGCGTGCCGGGGCCAACGTCCTGACTTTC.

V gene TRBV5-1 combines with J gene TRBJ2-3; D is unresolved. This CDR3 has 14 amino acids. CDR1 and CDR2 from the germline V gene are SGHRS and YFSETQ. Deletions cut 7 bases from V and 1 base from J, with 13 bases between. CDR3: CASCYEVRTDTQYF. Written as DNA, the CDR3 is TGCGCCAGCTGTTATGAGGTCCGCACAGATACGCAGTATTTT.

This clone came up a few times. The V gene is TRBV7-9, the J gene TRBJ2-7, with a weak D call TRBD2 (5 bases). Trimming stripped 2 bases from V and 5 bases from J, with 10 bases between. There are 13 residues in the CDR3. CDR1 is SEHNR and CDR2 is FQNEAQ in the germline V gene (reference sequence). In DNA form, the CDR3 reads TGTGCCAGCAGCTTAACGAGGGTGGACGAGCAGTACTTC. The encoded protein is CASSLTRVDEQYF.

The sample holds a few counts of this clone. V gene TRBV28 combines with J gene TRBJ2-4; D perhaps matches TRBD2 (5 bases). The CDR3 consists of 15 residues. Germline CDR1 reads MDHEN; CDR2 reads SYDVKM. The V and J ends lost 10 bases and 0 bases respectively, with 16 bases between them. CDR3: CATQGLLLAKNIQYF. The CDR3 coding sequence is TGTGCCACTCAAGGACTGCTTTTAGCCAAAAACATTCAGTACTTC.